These 2 T cell receptor beta chains were all obtained from the same sample, sequenced in a study of blood T cell repertoires in COVID-19. Assay used: immunoSEQ multiplex PCR; TCRdb lists only in-frame clones, some missing. The sample has 250,000 to 350,000 clones, roughly 90% seen once. The sample consisted of PBMCs or T cells enriched from blood (not recorded which). The receptors were sampled from a young woman with acute COVID-19.

V is TRBV15 and J is TRBJ2-5; the D gene is possibly TRBD2 (5 bases). Per germline, CDR1 LNHNV and CDR2 YYDKDF (reference sequence). CDR3 size: 14 residues. Trimming cost V 2 bases and J 2 bases, with 9 bases left between them. The CDR3 DNA reads TGTGCCACCAGCAGACCCGGGGAGCAAGAGACCCAGTACTTC. Its protein is CATSRPGEQETQYF.

This clone was recorded only once. J is TRBJ2-2 and V is TRBV18, with 10 bases matching TRBD2. Germline CDR1 reads KGHSH; CDR2 reads LQKENI. The trim removed 0 bases at V and 7 bases at J, leaving 8 bases unmatched. CDR3 size: 17 residues. DNA for the CDR3: TGTGCCAGCTCACCACCTCTTCTAGCGGGAGTCGGCGGGGAGCTGTTTTTT. Its protein is CASSPPLLAGVGGELFF.